The source of this T cell receptor beta chain is a study of vaccination and CD4 T cells after COVID-19. Study-wide background: Convalescent persons amounted to six males plus four females, two of whom were Hispanic. Findings and limits, study-wide: Detection of a median roughly 84% of reactive clones in convalescent patients was confined to the period after vaccination.

V was clipped by 2 bases and J by 3 bases, with 15 bases between them. The CDR3 covers 16 residues. Germline-derived CDR1 and CDR2 are LNHNV and YYDKDF (reference sequence). As to treatment: roughly 10-day PBMC culture with coronavirus spike peptide pools or control peptides (ViraFEST assay). Sequencing of the DNA from cultured CD4+ T cells was carried out with the Oncomine TCR Beta short-read assay. The template was genomic DNA from cultured CD4+ T cells. Each CDR3 protein gets one entry after TCRdb re-called the PCR reads with MiXCR. The sample records 11,000 to 15,000 distinct CDR3 sequences, more than 45% being singletons. This clonotype came up a few times. Antigen specificity is unknown.

The source of this sequence is a human donor who had recovered from COVID-19. The chain joins TRBV15 to TRBJ2-3; tentatively, D is TRBD2 (6 bases). Sequenced input: CD4+ T cells from blood, cultured in vitro. This CDR3 reads CATSRITGGTTDTQYF. DNA of the CDR3: TGTGCCACCAGCAGAATTACAGGAGGGACGACAGATACGCAGTATTTT. The whole variable domain, filled in from reference TRBV15 and TRBJ2-3, reads DAMVIQNPRYQVTQFGKPVTLSCSQTLNHNVMYWYQQKSSQAPKLLFHYYDKDFNNEADTPDNFQSRRPNTSFCFLDIRSPGLGDTAMYLCATSRITGGTTDTQYFGPGTRLTVL.